These 30 T cell receptor beta chains share one sample of origin, sequenced in a study of CD8+CD57+ T cells in acquired aplastic anemia. Using genomic DNA as the template, TCR beta VDJ and CDR3 profiling was carried out. One entry per CDR3 protein results from TCRdb running MiXCR on the reads. The sample gives around 250,000 distinct CDR3 sequences, less than 85% of which show up once; 40% to 55% is in the top ten. Whoever was chosen for sequencing had shown CD8+CD57+ cell expansion by flow cytometry. What was sequenced was sorted CD4+, CD8+, or CD8+CD57+ T cells (not recorded which) from PBMCs. These receptor sequences come from a human donor with aplastic anemia.

The chain couples TRBV25-1 to TRBJ2-1; D is unclear. Trimming stripped 2 bases from V and 5 bases from J, with 7 bases between. CDR3 length equals 13 residues. CDR1 and CDR2 from the germline V gene are MGHDK and SYGVNS. This CDR3 is CASSENDDNEQFF. The CDR3 nucleotides read TGTGCCAGCAGTGAAAACGACGACAATGAGCAGTTCTTC. The full variable domain, in which reference TRBV25-1 and TRBJ2-1 provide the parts outside the CDR3, is EADIYQTPRYLVIGTGKKITLECSQTMGHDKMYWYQQDPGMELHLIHYSYGVNSTEKGDLSSESTVSRIRTEHFPLTLESARPSHTSQYLCASSENDDNEQFFGPGTRLTVL.

V usage is TRBV7-2 and J usage is TRBJ2-5, with TRBD1 as a possible D gene (5 bases). CDR3 length: 16 amino acids. CDR1 is SGHTA and CDR2 is FQGNSA in the germline V gene. Trimming removed 5 bases from V and 11 bases from J, with 27 bases in between. CDR3 DNA: TGTGCCAGCAGCGCAGGTTCTGGGGCACCCCTCCACTTTCAGTACTTC. This encodes CASSAGSGAPLHFQYF.

About this clonotype itself: Here the CDR3 omits its conserved ending phenylalanine or tryptophan, so a read error is the likely source. J is TRBJ2-1 and V is TRBV2; weak D call: TRBD2 (6 bases). Germline CDR1 and CDR2: SNHLY and FYNNEI. CDR3 length equals 13 residues. The V and J ends lost 4 bases and 8 bases respectively, with 12 bases between them. CDR3 amino acids: CASSVGGSHEQFC. The DNA for the CDR3 is TGTGCCAGCAGTGTTGGGGGGAGTCATGAGCAGTTCTGC.

On this clonotype: The junction departs from the called germline gene at one end, perhaps through a read error. This rearrangement joins TRBV9 to TRBJ2-3; D not resolved. This CDR3 has 12 amino acids. Germline V gene lookup returns CDR1 SGDLS and CDR2 YYNGEE. The CDR3 bases are TGTGACAGCAGCTCCGGGTCGGATACGCAGTATTTT. Translated: CDSSSGSDTQYF.

The chain combines TRBV7-4 with TRBJ2-7, with TRBD2 matching over 8 bases. Trimming cost V 4 bases and J 5 bases; bases outside gene matches: 10. The CDR3 has 15 amino acids. Germline V CDR1 and CDR2: SGHVT, SQSDAQ. CDR3 in amino acids: CASSSGGGGFDEQYF. In nucleotides, the CDR3 is TGTGCCAGCAGCTCGGGGGGGGGCGGGTTCGACGAGCAGTACTTC.

This chain links TRBV11-2 with TRBJ2-3, with D possibly TRBD1 on 5 matching bases. The germline V and J ends were trimmed by 2 bases and 4 bases, with 16 bases remaining between them. This CDR3 is built from 16 residues. Germline V gene data show CDR1 as SGHAT and CDR2 as FQNNGV. This CDR3 is CASSLIGVGIADTQYF. As DNA, the CDR3 is TGTGCCAGCAGCTTAATAGGGGTAGGGATTGCAGATACGCAGTATTTT.

As regards this clonotype: The CDR3 does not close with the conserved phenylalanine or tryptophan, likely indicating a read error. No DNA is shown, since the ends of the CDR3 on it are uncertain; the CDR3 is the one TCRdb lists. The chain combines TRBV7-6 with TRBJ1-6; TRBD1 reflects the table's D call only, with no check against the DNA. The CDR3 is made up of 14 amino acids, end residues included. CDR1 is SGHVS and CDR2 is FNYEAQ in the germline V gene. CDR3 protein: CASSLSSYPSRANV.

The chain combines TRBV7-6 with TRBJ1-5, with D possibly TRBD1 on 6 matching bases. The CDR3 sequence is 15 residues long. Germline lookup yields CDR1 SGHVS and CDR2 FNYEAQ. V lost 4 bases, J lost 16 bases, and 26 bases lay in between. The CDR3 DNA reads TGTGCCAGCAGCTCGGACAGATTACGTTCTCCCCTCCACCATTTT. Protein product: CASSSDRLRSPLHHF.

As for this clonotype: The junction departs from germline at one end; a sequencing error may be responsible. V usage is TRBV7-6 and J usage is TRBJ2-7; D might be TRBD1 (6 bases). The CDR3 totals 14 residues. Germline V gene sequence: CDR1 SGHVS, CDR2 FNYEAQ. Here the CDR3 DNA reads TGTGCCACCAGCTTAGCCCACGGGACAAAAGAGAACTACTTC. This sequence encodes CATSLAHGTKENYF.

As regards this clonotype: Lacking the conserved final phenylalanine or tryptophan, this CDR3 likely reflects a read error. Because the CDR3's place on the DNA is in doubt, the DNA is left out and the CDR3 is given as listed by TCRdb. The chain links TRBV2 to TRBJ1-3; TRBD1, the D gene given by the table, was not confirmed from the DNA. CDR1 is SNHLY and CDR2 is FYNNEI in the germline V gene. The CDR3 comprises 15 residues, both ends counted. CDR3 loop: CASGDGGTATNNLGP.

The V call is TRBV7-8, the J call TRBJ2-7; 7 nucleotides agree with TRBD1. The CDR3 runs to 18 residues. V lost 4 bases to trimming and J lost 1 base; unmatched junction nucleotides: 16. CDR1 SGHVS and CDR2 FQNEAQ come from the germline V gene. CDR3 sequence: CASSSHPAGTALSYEQYV. The CDR3 DNA reads TGTGCCAGCAGCTCTCATCCAGCCGGGACAGCGCTTTCCTACGAGCAGTACGTC.

As DNA, the CDR3 is TGTGCCAGCAGCTTGGCGGGTAATTACGGACCCCACCACCTGACTTTC. This encodes CASSLAGNYGPHHLTF. The J gene is TRBJ2-6, the V gene TRBV7-2; a possible D gene is TRBD2 (5 bases). Germline V gives CDR1 SGHTA, CDR2 FQGNSA. This CDR3 spans 16 amino acids. The germline V and J ends were trimmed by 3 bases and 15 bases, with 24 bases remaining between them.

V gene TRBV7-2 combines with J gene TRBJ2-2; 7 bases are a match to TRBD1. The length of the CDR3 is 15 residues. The germline V gene has CDR1 SGHTA and CDR2 FQGNSA. J gave up 17 bases and V 2 bases, and 17 bases lay outside the gene matches. The CDR3 DNA reads TGTGCCAGCAGCTTAAGAGGGGGCGCCGACTATGGCTACTTTTTT. As protein: CASSLRGGADYGYFF.

About this clonotype itself: The germline gene is not matched at one end of the junction; a read error may be the cause. The gene calls are TRBV9 and TRBJ2-1, with 7 bases aligning to TRBD2. Germline V lookup: CDR1 SGDLS, CDR2 YYNGEE. The CDR3 length is 13 residues. The CDR3 protein is CASTDGGNTEELF. Here the CDR3 DNA reads TGTGCCAGCACTGACGGGGGGAACACCGAGGAGCTGTTC.

This chain joins TRBV20-1 and TRBJ2-3, with D unresolved. Trimming shortened V by 6 bases and J by 0 bases, and 13 bases separated the two germline ends. In germline, CDR1 is DFQATT, CDR2 SNEGSKA (reference sequence). The CDR3 sequence is 14 residues long. The CDR3 sequence is CSAWTLTSTDTQYF. The CDR3 region has the DNA TGCAGTGCCTGGACGCTAACTAGCACAGATACGCAGTATTTT.

A note on this clonotype: As the CDR3 is not closed by the conserved phenylalanine or tryptophan, this likely results from a read error. Because the CDR3's place on the DNA is in doubt, the DNA is left out and the CDR3 is given as listed by TCRdb. This chain joins TRBV2 and TRBJ2-2. The CDR3 is 15 amino acids long, termini counted. CDR1 and CDR2 (germline): SNHLY, FYNNEI. The CDR3 region is CASSDACRNHRQHFG.

The genes are TRBV7-8 and TRBJ2-7; D possibly matches TRBD1 or TRBD2 (5 bases each). CDR3 size: 18 residues. Deletions cut 4 bases from V and 1 base from J, with 23 bases between. The germline gives CDR1 SGHVS, CDR2 FQNEAQ. The CDR3 nucleotides read TGTGCCAGCAGCTCTCGGCGAGACGGGACGGCCCTTTCCTACGAGCAGTACGTC. Protein product: CASSSRRDGTALSYEQYV.

To note about this clonotype: The junction differs from germline at one of its ends, possibly a read error. This chain connects TRBV2 to TRBJ2-7; D tentatively fits TRBD1 or TRBD2 (6 bases each). Per germline, CDR1 SNHLY and CDR2 FYNNEI. The CDR3 is 14 residues long. The CDR3 here is CASSVRGRGEKQYF. CDR3 in DNA: TGTGCCAGCAGTGTACGGGGGCGTGGGGAAAAACAGTACTTT.

With respect to this clonotype: No DNA is shown, since the ends of the CDR3 on it are uncertain; the CDR3 is the one TCRdb lists. J is TRBJ2-3 and V is TRBV7-8; the table's D call, TRBD2, has no DNA check behind it. From its first to its last residue, the CDR3 has 14 amino acids. Germline V lookup: CDR1 SGHVS, CDR2 FQNEAQ. The chain's CDR3 is CASSFASGTYSEQF.

This clonotype was seen more than once but under ten times. V usage is TRBV10-3 and J usage is TRBJ1-6; D is possibly TRBD1 (5 bases). The CDR3 is 14 residues long. The germline gives CDR1 ENHRY, CDR2 SYGVKD. The V end lost 0 bases, the J end lost 7 bases, and 7 bases lay between the germline ends. CDR3 coding DNA: TGTGCCATCAGTGAGTCCTGGGGGAATTCACCCCTCCACTTT. Its protein product is CAISESWGNSPLHF.

By share of the sample, this clonotype is medium-sized. The chain links TRBV19 to TRBJ2-5; D may correspond to TRBD1 or TRBD2 (5 bases each). The CDR3 totals 15 residues. V dropped 7 bases and J dropped 1 base, with 16 bases sitting between them. Looked up from germline, CDR1 is LNHDA and CDR2 is SQIVND (reference sequence). The CDR3 bases are TGTGCCAGTAAGCATGATTGGGGGAGCCAAGAGACCCAGTACTTC. Translated: CASKHDWGSQETQYF. The full variable domain, in which reference TRBV19 and TRBJ2-5 provide the parts outside the CDR3, is DGGITQSPKYLFRKEGQNVTLSCEQNLNHDAMYWYRQDPGQGLRLIYYSQIVNDFQKGDIAEGYSVSREKKESFPLTVTSAQKNPTAFYLCASKHDWGSQETQYFGPGTRLLVL.

V usage is TRBV7-3 and J usage is TRBJ1-1; no clear D gene. V lost 2 bases and J 0 bases, leaving 16 bases between the germline ends. This CDR3 spans 17 amino acids. The germline gives CDR1 SGHTA, CDR2 FQGTGA. This chain's CDR3 is CASSLEDYPLVNTEAFF. CDR3 sequence (DNA): TGTGCCAGCAGCTTAGAAGACTATCCCCTAGTGAACACTGAAGCTTTCTTT.

About this clonotype itself: A read error may produce the germline difference seen at one junction end. The J gene is TRBJ2-4, the V gene TRBV9, with 7 positions matching TRBD1. The CDR3 extends over 14 amino acids. Germline CDR1 is SGDLS and CDR2 is YYNGEE. The CDR3 DNA reads TGTGCCAGCAGCGCAGAGGGGGTCGACAGGGCTGTTAACTTC. Translated: CASSAEGVDRAVNF.

A word on this clonotype: Since the CDR3 does not end with the conserved phenylalanine or tryptophan, this likely comes from a read error. No DNA is shown, since the ends of the CDR3 on it are uncertain; the CDR3 is the one TCRdb lists. The chain combines TRBV2 with TRBJ2-5; the tabulated D call, TRBD1, remains unverified against the DNA. The CDR3 region is 15 residues in length, termini included. Germline assignment: CDR1 SNHLY and CDR2 FYNNEI. CDR3 region: CASSYVAGHEQFLWS.

A note on this clonotype: A read error may produce the germline difference seen at one junction end. The gene calls are TRBV9 and TRBJ2-7, with D possibly matching TRBD1 (6 bases). Germline V gives CDR1 SGDLS, CDR2 YYNGEE. The CDR3 is 15 residues long. The CDR3 region is CASRSSGGLPHDQYF. CDR3 sequence (DNA): TGTGCCAGCAGATCTAGTGGGGGCCTGCCCCACGACCAGTACTTC.

The gene calls are TRBV13 and TRBJ1-2; tentatively, D is TRBD1 (6 bases). This CDR3 is built from 15 residues. In germline, CDR1 is PRHDT, CDR2 FYEKMQ (reference sequence). The V end lost 1 base, the J end lost 3 bases, and 12 bases lay between the germline ends. The CDR3 sequence is CASSLDGGLDYGYTF. The CDR3, as DNA: TGTGCCAGCAGCTTAGACGGGGGCTTGGACTATGGCTACACCTTC.

Note on this clonotype: Given the absence of the conserved phenylalanine or tryptophan at the CDR3 end, a read error is likely. The DNA is left out, because the CDR3 cannot be placed on it with certainty; the CDR3 is given as TCRdb lists it. This chain connects TRBV7-2 to TRBJ2-3; TRBD1, as called in the table, went unchecked against the DNA. The CDR3 comprises 13 residues, both ends counted. Germline V gene data show CDR1 as SGHTA and CDR2 as FQGNSA. The CDR3 loop reads CASGHGDTAWTMS.

CDR3 residues: CASSQGGGTVYGYTF. For the CDR3, the DNA is TGTGCCAGCAGCCAGGGGGGCGGCACGGTCTATGGCTACACCTTC. The rearrangement joins TRBV11-3 to TRBJ1-2; 7 bases line up with TRBD1. V lost 5 bases, J lost 4 bases, and 10 bases stayed unmatched. The CDR3 is 15 amino acids. Germline V CDR1 and CDR2: SGHNT, YENEEA.

The J gene is TRBJ1-2, the V gene TRBV7-8; D is unresolved. The length of the CDR3 is 16 residues. Germline loops: CDR1 SGHVS, CDR2 FQNEAQ. V lost 0 bases and J lost 8, with 19 bases in between. CDR3 protein: CASSLAGDPDTQGYTF. The DNA for the CDR3 is TGTGCCAGCAGCTTAGCGGGAGACCCCGATACGCAGGGCTACACCTTC.

As regards this clonotype: Its ends do not fully match the called genes, so a read error is possible. The chain's CDR3 is CASGVGGSATKYF. The CDR3 nucleotides are TGTGCCAGCGGGGTCGGGGGAAGTGCTACGAAGTATTTT. The J gene is TRBJ2-3, the V gene TRBV7-8; D might be TRBD2 (6 bases). CDR3 length equals 13 residues. CDR1 is SGHVS, CDR2 FQNEAQ, per germline.